The 15 T cell receptor beta chains listed next were all sequenced from one sample in a study of cytomegalovirus exposure and HLA in healthy donors. A multiplex PCR was run with 60 Vbeta primers and 13 Jbeta primers. The table came from immunoSEQ multiplex PCR; TCRdb's copy has only in-frame clones and leaves some out. The repertoire holds 85,000 to 120,000 clones, with around 75% as singletons. Sequences were obtained from PBMCs. These receptors were taken from a female donor in good health and CMV-seronegative.

This chain connects TRBV18 to TRBJ1-3; 9 positions agree with TRBD1. The CDR3 contains 15 residues. The V gene end was trimmed by 5 bases and the J gene end by 4 bases; junction bases not matched to a gene: 6. Germline V gene data show CDR1 as KGHSH and CDR2 as LQKENI. The CDR3 reads CASSAGTGNGNTIYF. The CDR3 nucleotides read TGTGCCAGCTCAGCCGGGACAGGGAACGGAAACACCATATATTTT.

The chain carries TRBV10-2 and TRBJ2-7, with D possibly matching TRBD1 (6 bases). There are 13 residues in the CDR3. V was shortened by 4 bases and J by 3 bases, with 10 bases between the two germline ends. CDR1 and CDR2 (germline): WSHSY, SAAADI. The CDR3 spells CASSGGRGYEQYF. Here the CDR3 DNA reads TGCGCCAGCAGTGGTGGCAGGGGCTACGAGCAGTACTTC.

J is TRBJ2-3 and V is TRBV28; 11 bases align to TRBD2. V gave up 5 bases and J gave up 2 bases; unmatched junction bases: 6. The CDR3 is made up of 16 amino acids. Germline loops: CDR1 MDHEN, CDR2 SYDVKM. The CDR3 here is CASSITSGRATDTQYF. For the CDR3, the DNA is TGTGCCAGCAGTATCACTAGCGGGAGAGCCACAGATACGCAGTATTTT.

This clone was seen only a few times. The rearrangement uses TRBV11-3 and TRBJ2-7; 10 bases agree with TRBD1. CDR3 size: 14 residues. Trimming at V came to 5 bases and at J to 2 bases, leaving 3 bases not matched to a gene. Germline V gene sequence: CDR1 SGHNT, CDR2 YENEEA. CDR3 bases: TGTGCCAGCAGCCCCGGACAGGGGGCCTACGAGCAGTACTTC. Its protein product is CASSPGQGAYEQYF. The variable domain in full, completed from reference TRBV11-3 and TRBJ2-7, reads EAGVVQSPRYKIIEKKQPVAFWCNPISGHNTLYWYLQNLGQGPELLIRYENEEAVDDSQLPKDRFSAERLKGVDSTLKIQPAELGDSAVYLCASSPGQGAYEQYFGPGTRLTVT.

The V gene is TRBV18, the J gene TRBJ2-1; D is ambiguous. CDR1 and CDR2 (germline): KGHSH, LQKENI. The ends were cut back, 3 bases at V and 0 bases at J, with 9 bases in the middle. The length of the CDR3 is 15 residues. Here the CDR3 reads CASSPSSNSYNEQFF. CDR3 nucleotide sequence: TGTGCCAGCTCACCCTCGAGCAACTCCTACAATGAGCAGTTCTTC. The full variable domain, completed using reference TRBV18 and TRBJ2-1, is NAGVMQNPRHLVRRRGQEARLRCSPMKGHSHVYWYRQLPEEGLKFMVYLQKENIIDESGMPKERFSAEFPKEGPSILRIQQVVRGDSAAYFCASSPSSNSYNEQFFGPGTRLTVL.

This chain joins TRBV4-1 and TRBJ2-7; 12 bases line up with TRBD2. The length of the CDR3 is 18 residues. Germline loops: CDR1 MGHRA, CDR2 YSYEKL. V shed 4 bases, J shed 4 bases, and the junction held 14 bases outside the gene matches. DNA of the CDR3: TGCGCCAGCAGCCCCTTTGCACTAGCGGGAGGAACTCTTTACGAGCAGTACTTC. It is translated as CASSPFALAGGTLYEQYF.

There are a few counts of this clone. The J gene is TRBJ1-5, the V gene TRBV30; D is unresolved. This CDR3 is 17 amino acids long. Germline V CDR1 and CDR2: GTSNPN, SVGIG (reference sequence). V shed 0 bases and J shed 0 bases, with 15 bases lying between them. The CDR3 DNA sequence: TGTGCCTGGAGTGTAGGTCCCGGCGGGATTAGCAATCAGCCCCAGCATTTT. Its translation: CAWSVGPGGISNQPQHF. Combining the CDR3 with reference TRBV30 and TRBJ1-5 gives the whole variable domain SQTIHQWPATLVQPVGSPLSLECTVEGTSNPNLYWYRQAAGRGLQLLFYSVGIGQISSEVPQNLSASRPQDRQFILSSKKLLLSDSGFYLCAWSVGPGGISNQPQHFGDGTRLSIL.

This chain links TRBV28 with TRBJ1-4, with 7 bases fitting TRBD1. This CDR3 has 16 amino acids. Germline CDR1 reads MDHEN; CDR2 reads SYDVKM. J lost 4 bases, V lost 7 bases, and 12 bases had no gene match. CDR3 sequence reads: CASKVIGGAGNEKLFF. DNA of the CDR3: TGTGCCAGCAAGGTTATAGGGGGCGCGGGTAATGAAAAACTGTTTTTT.

The CDR3, as DNA: TGTGCCAGCAGCTTAGGACTAGCGGATCTCTCCTACAATGAGCAGTTCTTC. Translated: CASSLGLADLSYNEQFF. V and J are TRBV7-8 and TRBJ2-1; 9 positions agree with TRBD2. After removal of 1 base from V and 0 bases from J, the junction contained 4 bases not matched to a gene. Looked up from germline, CDR1 is SGHVS and CDR2 is FQNEAQ. This CDR3 comprises 17 residues.

V gene TRBV2 combines with J gene TRBJ2-1, with 11 positions matching TRBD2. In germline, CDR1 is SNHLY, CDR2 FYNNEI. The ends lost 6 bases at V and 9 bases at J; junction bases unmatched: 10. The CDR3 is 15 amino acids. The CDR3 reads CASSLSSGRRGEQFF. As DNA, the CDR3 is TGTGCCAGCAGCCTCTCTAGCGGGAGGCGGGGTGAGCAGTTCTTC. Complete variable domain (other parts from reference TRBV2 and TRBJ2-1): EPEVTQTPSHQVTQMGQEVILRCVPISNHLYFYWYRQILGQKVEFLVSFYNNEISEKSEIFDDQFSVERPDGSNFTLKIRSTKLEDSAMYFCASSLSSGRRGEQFFGPGTRLTVL.

The chain joins TRBV5-4 to TRBJ2-1; tentative D call: TRBD1 (5 bases). V was shortened by 6 bases and J by 0 bases, with 13 bases between the two germline ends. Germline assignment: CDR1 SGHNT and CDR2 YYREEE (reference sequence). This CDR3 has 15 residues. DNA of the CDR3: TGTGCCAGCACCCAGGGAACCCACTCCTACAATGAGCAGTTCTTC. Protein: CASTQGTHSYNEQFF.

The sample holds a few counts of this clone. The V gene is TRBV12-2, the J gene TRBJ1-5. TRBV12-2 is a listed pseudogene. The CDR3 extends over 18 amino acids. DNA of the CDR3: TGTGCAAGTCGCTTATGGGAGTGGAGAGAAGTTGGCAATCAGCCCCAGCATTTT. The encoded protein is CASRLWEWREVGNQPQHF.

V gene TRBV7-2 combines with J gene TRBJ2-7, with 8 bases fitting TRBD1. This CDR3 has 16 amino acids. With V trimmed by 4 bases and J by 2 bases, 10 bases remained unmatched. Per the germline V gene, CDR1 is SGHTA and CDR2 is FQGNSA. CDR3 sequence (DNA): TGTGCCAGCAGCTCGAGCAGGGGGCGTGGGGCCTACGAGCAGTACTTC. Its protein is CASSSSRGRGAYEQYF.

This chain uses TRBV5-4 with TRBJ1-3; D is undetermined. Germline V gene sequence: CDR1 SGHNT, CDR2 YYREEE (reference sequence). The CDR3 length is 16 residues. V was trimmed by 4 bases and J by 3 bases, leaving 17 bases between them. The CDR3 protein is CASSDPGRESGNTIYF. For the CDR3, the DNA is TGTGCCAGCAGCGACCCGGGGAGGGAGAGTGGAAACACCATATATTTT.

The V call is TRBV25-1, the J call TRBJ2-7; a possible D gene is TRBD1 (5 bases). Germline V gene data show CDR1 as MGHDK and CDR2 as SYGVNS. Trimming left V 6 bases short and J 4 bases short, with 7 bases between. The CDR3 contains 11 residues. Written as DNA, the CDR3 is TGTGCCAGCAGCCCAGGGTACGAGCAGTACTTC. It codes for CASSPGYEQYF.